A single sample gave rise to the 19 T cell receptor beta chains below, sequenced in a study of response to subunit inactivated influenza vaccine (dated by TCRdb to between 2017 and 2018). The library was prepared using RT-PCR. The instrument was an Illumina HiSeq 2500. Using fastp trimming at Q25 and MiXCR clonotype assembly, TCRdb reanalyzed the public sequencing data and kept in-frame beta chains. Each record represents a unique CDR3 protein, reported with the most common genes and DNA among its rows. This sample lists under 200,000 distinct CDR3 sequences; 12% were detected once. The ten largest clones add up to about 29% of the sample. The same data also contributed to another study, on T cells expressing NK-cell markers. The second study's paper adds: The TCR beta cDNA libraries were made using 5'RACE template switching, a step that added both a universal primer site and unique molecular identifiers.

Sequenced material: CD8+ T cells sorted from PBMCs, taken about 12 days after vaccination. These receptors all come from a man in his fifties or sixties who received an inactivated influenza vaccine. Donor details come from another sample of the same person, matched by shared clones.

This clonotype was detected many times. The V call is TRBV6-6, the J call TRBJ2-7; 7 nucleotides align to TRBD2. Losses at the gene ends were 0 bases for V and 7 bases for J; bases not matched to a gene: 0. Germline V CDR1 and CDR2: MNHNY, SVGAGI (reference sequence). CDR3 length: 12 residues. This CDR3 is CASSYSRGEQYF. In DNA form, the CDR3 reads TGTGCCAGCAGTTACTCGCGGGGGGAGCAGTACTTC.

This rearrangement joins TRBV28 to TRBJ2-1; D is perhaps TRBD2 (5 bases). The CDR3 contains 13 residues. From germline, CDR1 is MDHEN and CDR2 SYDVKM. V lost 6 bases and J 6 bases, leaving 12 bases between the germline ends. CDR3 sequence reads: CASRPTSFNEQFF. The CDR3 DNA sequence: TGTGCCAGCAGACCAACTAGTTTCAATGAGCAGTTCTTC.

This clonotype was observed a handful of times. CDR3 loop: CASSKTAFVTYEQYF. Written as DNA, the CDR3 is TGTGCCAGCAGTAAGACAGCTTTTGTTACCTACGAGCAGTACTTC. V gene TRBV12-3 or TRBV12-4 combines with J gene TRBJ2-7; weak D call: TRBD1 (5 bases). The CDR3 runs 15 residues. Trimming left V 5 bases short and J 2 bases short, with 16 bases between.

This clonotype was detected a few times. CDR3 protein: CASSLAGFWGNEQFF. The CDR3, as DNA: TGTGCCAGCAGCTTAGCTGGCTTTTGGGGCAATGAGCAGTTCTTC. V and J are TRBV7-6 and TRBJ2-1; no reliable D call. V was clipped by 0 bases and J by 6 bases, with 12 bases between them. This CDR3 spans 15 amino acids. Germline CDR1 reads SGHVS; CDR2 reads FNYEAQ. The full variable domain, completed using reference TRBV7-6 and TRBJ2-1, is GAGVSQSPRYKVTKRGQDVALRCDPISGHVSLYWYRQALGQGPEFLTYFNYEAQQDKSGLPNDRFSAERPEGSISTLTIQRTEQRDSAMYRCASSLAGFWGNEQFFGPGTRLTVL.

This clonotype was seen more than once but under ten times. V gene TRBV30 combines with J gene TRBJ2-7, with 14 bases aligning to TRBD2. CDR3 size: 17 residues. Per germline, CDR1 GTSNPN and CDR2 SVGIG (reference sequence). With 3 bases clipped from V and 3 bases from J, the junction kept 10 bases outside the gene matches. The CDR3 protein is CAWSGQRLAGGFYEQYF. DNA of the CDR3: TGTGCCTGGAGCGGCCAAAGACTAGCGGGGGGGTTCTACGAGCAGTACTTC.

The rearrangement joins TRBV5-6 to TRBJ1-5, with D hard to call. Per germline, CDR1 SGHDT and CDR2 YYEEEE. The CDR3 is 16 residues long. V was clipped by 3 bases and J by 5 bases, with 18 bases between them. The CDR3 region has the DNA TGTGCCAGCAGCTCTACCCGCAGTTCCGAGTATCAGCCCCAGCATTTT. This sequence encodes CASSSTRSSEYQPQHF.

The rearrangement joins TRBV11-2 to TRBJ2-1, with TRBD2 matching over 10 bases. Trimming cost V 5 bases and J 2 bases; bases outside gene matches: 9. Germline lookup yields CDR1 SGHAT and CDR2 FQNNGV. The CDR3 length is 17 residues. The CDR3 DNA is TGTGCCAGCAGCACGACTCCCAGCGGGGGGGCCTACAATGAGCAGTTCTTC. This sequence encodes CASSTTPSGGAYNEQFF.

The V and J genes are TRBV2 and TRBJ1-4; perhaps TRBD1 as D (5 bases). Trimming removed 6 bases at V and 2 bases at J, with 13 bases between. Germline lookup yields CDR1 SNHLY and CDR2 FYNNEI. The CDR3 contains 15 residues. The CDR3 DNA reads TGTGCCAGCAGCGGCTTGGGGACGACTAATGAAAAACTGTTTTTT. Translated, it gives CASSGLGTTNEKLFF.

The chain uses TRBV13 and TRBJ2-7, with TRBD2 matching 10 bases. Germline-derived CDR1 and CDR2 are PRHDT and FYEKMQ (reference sequence). Losses at the gene ends were 4 bases for V and 5 bases for J; bases not matched to a gene: 8. The CDR3 spans 15 residues. CDR3: CASSSTGTSDHEQYF. DNA of the CDR3: TGTGCCAGCAGCTCCACCGGGACTAGCGACCACGAGCAGTACTTC.

The V and J genes are TRBV6-2 or TRBV6-3 and TRBJ2-1; 9 nucleotides match TRBD2. The length of the CDR3 is 11 residues. Germline V lookup: CDR1 MNHEY, CDR2 SVGEGT. After removal of 7 bases from V and 15 bases from J, the junction contained 7 bases not matched to a gene. The CDR3, as DNA: TGTGCCAGCACCCCCGGGACTAGCCTGTTCTTC. As protein: CASTPGTSLFF.

This clonotype was recorded a few times. The rearrangement links TRBV2 to TRBJ2-2; 9 nucleotides align to TRBD2. This CDR3 contains 16 residues. The germline V gene encodes CDR1 SNHLY and CDR2 FYNNEI. V lost 6 bases to trimming and J lost 5 bases; unmatched junction nucleotides: 10. The chain's CDR3 is CASRLPVAGDTGELFF. For the CDR3, the DNA is TGTGCCAGCAGACTCCCCGTAGCGGGGGATACCGGGGAGCTGTTTTTT.

The chain is built from TRBV4-3 and TRBJ2-5, with TRBD2 identical over 8 bases. V trimming: 0 bases; J trimming: 1 base; junction bases outside the gene matches: 4. The germline V gene has CDR1 LGHNA and CDR2 YSLEER. The CDR3 is made up of 16 amino acids. CDR3 sequence reads: CASSQDGREGQETQYF. The CDR3 coding sequence is TGCGCCAGCAGCCAAGATGGCCGGGAGGGCCAAGAGACCCAGTACTTC.

J is TRBJ2-2 and V is TRBV27; D not resolved. CDR1 and CDR2 from the germline V gene are MNHEY and SMNVEV (reference sequence). The CDR3 loop spans 14 amino acids. V lost 1 base and J 1 base, leaving 4 bases between the germline ends. CDR3 sequence reads: CASSLWVNTGELFF. In DNA form, the CDR3 reads TGTGCCAGCAGTTTATGGGTGAACACCGGGGAGCTGTTTTTT.

V gene TRBV3-1 combines with J gene TRBJ2-5; perhaps TRBD1 as D (6 bases). From germline, CDR1 is LGHDT and CDR2 YNNKEL (reference sequence). The CDR3 contains 15 residues. Trimming shortened V by 7 bases and J by 2 bases, and 17 bases separated the two germline ends. CDR3 sequence (DNA): TGTGCCAGCATACCAACCCCAGGACAGCAAGAGACCCAGTACTTC. It specifies CASIPTPGQQETQYF.

This clonotype was detected ten times or more. CDR3 loop: CASSQGGDYGYTF. CDR3 in DNA: TGCGCCAGCAGCCAAGGGGGGGACTATGGCTACACCTTC. This chain joins TRBV4-3 and TRBJ1-2; D possibly corresponds to TRBD1 (5 bases). V lost 1 base and J lost 3, with 6 bases in between. The CDR3 sequence is 13 residues long. The germline gives CDR1 LGHNA, CDR2 YSLEER.

This clonotype was detected many times. The chain uses TRBV27 and TRBJ2-1; 11 positions match TRBD1. The junction had 5 bases not matched to a gene; V was cut back by 5 bases and J by 5 bases. The CDR3 spans 15 residues. Germline V gives CDR1 MNHEY, CDR2 SMNVEV (reference sequence). In DNA form, the CDR3 reads TGTGCCAGCAGTGTAGGGACAGGGGGTAACAATGAGCAGTTCTTC. It encodes CASSVGTGGNNEQFF.

This clonotype was detected ten times or more. The J gene is TRBJ2-7, the V gene TRBV7-6; 9 bases map to TRBD1. Germline CDR1 and CDR2: SGHVS and FNYEAQ. V lost 2 bases and J lost 6; bases outside the gene matches: 5. CDR3 length: 14 amino acids. DNA of the CDR3: TGTGCCAGCAGCTTACTAGGGACAGGGCCCGAGCAGTACTTC. Translation: CASSLLGTGPEQYF.

The rearrangement joins TRBV28 to TRBJ2-7; TRBD1 agrees at 7 bases. CDR1 MDHEN and CDR2 SYDVKM come from the germline V gene. CDR3 length: 14 amino acids. J was trimmed by 6 bases and V by 3 bases; bases with no gene match: 8. CDR3 sequence: CASSLGRGSSEQYF. The CDR3 region has the DNA TGTGCCAGCAGTTTGGGCAGGGGGTCTTCCGAGCAGTACTTC.

The chain employs TRBV27 and TRBJ2-3; perhaps TRBD2 as D (5 bases). The V and J ends lost 6 bases and 8 bases respectively, with 12 bases between them. Germline CDR1 is MNHEY and CDR2 is SMNVEV (reference sequence). The CDR3 sequence is 12 residues long. CDR3 sequence reads: CASSPTEGTQYF. CDR3 nucleotide sequence: TGTGCCAGCAGCCCTACTGAGGGTACGCAGTATTTT.